This TCR beta chain is from a study of blood T cells in healthy people across ages. Caucasian individuals from Russia who were healthy and aged roughly 6 to 95 acted as donors. Per the germline V gene, CDR1 is SGHRS and CDR2 is YFSETQ. Trimming cost V 4 bases and J 8 bases, with 24 bases left between them. The CDR3 sequence is 16 residues long. Primed by a sample-barcoded 5' primer and a J-beta primer mix, a second PCR proceeded for about 6 to 11 cycles. From the 5' RACE reads, TCRdb called clonotypes with MiXCR, one entry per CDR3 protein. The sample lists around 520,000 distinct CDR3 sequences; about 26% were seen once. This same sample was also part of a study on T cells of mothers and their children.

The specimen sequenced was blood. This TCR derives from a boy younger than 10 in good health. The chain is built from TRBV5-1 and TRBJ1-2, with D maybe TRBD1 (6 bases). CDR3 bases: TGCGCCAGCAGCCTAGCTGGACAGCCGTATTCCGGGGGCTACACCTTC. Translated: CASSLAGQPYSGGYTF. The whole variable domain, filled in from reference TRBV5-1 and TRBJ1-2, reads KAGVTQTPRYLIKTRGQQVTLSCSPISGHRSVSWYQQTPGQGLQFLFEYFSETQRNKGNFPGRFSGRQFSNSRSEMNVSTLELGDSALYLCASSLAGQPYSGGYTFGSGTRLTVV.